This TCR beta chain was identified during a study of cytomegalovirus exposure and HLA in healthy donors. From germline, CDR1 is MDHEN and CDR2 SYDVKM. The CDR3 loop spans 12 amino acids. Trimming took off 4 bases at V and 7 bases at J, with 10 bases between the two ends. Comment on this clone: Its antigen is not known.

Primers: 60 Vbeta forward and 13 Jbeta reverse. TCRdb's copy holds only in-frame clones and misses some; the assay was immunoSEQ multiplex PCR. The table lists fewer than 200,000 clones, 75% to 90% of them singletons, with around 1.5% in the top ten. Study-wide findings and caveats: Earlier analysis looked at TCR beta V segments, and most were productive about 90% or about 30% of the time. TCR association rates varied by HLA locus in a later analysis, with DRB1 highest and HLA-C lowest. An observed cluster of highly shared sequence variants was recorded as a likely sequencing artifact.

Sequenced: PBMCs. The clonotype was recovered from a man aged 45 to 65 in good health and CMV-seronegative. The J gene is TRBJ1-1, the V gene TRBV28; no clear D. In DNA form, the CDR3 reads TGTGCCAGCAGTTACTTTGGGAGTGAAGCTTTCTTT. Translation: CASSYFGSEAFF.